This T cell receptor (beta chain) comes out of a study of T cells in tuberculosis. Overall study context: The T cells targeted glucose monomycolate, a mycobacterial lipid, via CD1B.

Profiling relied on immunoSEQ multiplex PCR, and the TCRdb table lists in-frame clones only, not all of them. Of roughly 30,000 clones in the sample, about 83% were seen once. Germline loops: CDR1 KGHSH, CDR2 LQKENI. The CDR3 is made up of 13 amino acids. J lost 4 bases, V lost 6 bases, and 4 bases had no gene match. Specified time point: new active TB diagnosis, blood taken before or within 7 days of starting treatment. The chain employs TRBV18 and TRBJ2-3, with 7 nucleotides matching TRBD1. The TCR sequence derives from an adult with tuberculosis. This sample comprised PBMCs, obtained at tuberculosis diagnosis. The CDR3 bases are TGTGCCAGCTCGCCTGGACAGGCAGATACGCAGTATTTT. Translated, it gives CASSPGQADTQYF.